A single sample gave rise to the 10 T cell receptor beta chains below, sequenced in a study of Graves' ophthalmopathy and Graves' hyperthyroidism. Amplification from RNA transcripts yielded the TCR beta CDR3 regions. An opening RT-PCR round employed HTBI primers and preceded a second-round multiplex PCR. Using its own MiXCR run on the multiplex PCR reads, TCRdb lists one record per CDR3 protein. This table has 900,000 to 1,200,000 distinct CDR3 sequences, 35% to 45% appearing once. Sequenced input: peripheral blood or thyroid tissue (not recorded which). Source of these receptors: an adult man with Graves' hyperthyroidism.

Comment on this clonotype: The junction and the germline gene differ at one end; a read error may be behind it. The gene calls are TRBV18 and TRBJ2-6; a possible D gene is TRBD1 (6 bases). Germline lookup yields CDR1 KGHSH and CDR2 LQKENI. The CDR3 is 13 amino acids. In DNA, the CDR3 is TGTGCCAGCTCACTGGTAGGACAGCACCCTGACCCTTTC. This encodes CASSLVGQHPDPF.

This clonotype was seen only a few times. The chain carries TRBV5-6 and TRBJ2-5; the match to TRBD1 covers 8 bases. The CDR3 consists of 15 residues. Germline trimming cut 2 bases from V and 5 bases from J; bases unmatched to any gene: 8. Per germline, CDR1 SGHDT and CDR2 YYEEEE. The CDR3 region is CASSFYQGAVETQYF. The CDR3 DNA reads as TGTGCCAGCAGCTTCTATCAGGGGGCGGTGGAGACCCAGTACTTC.

The CDR3 DNA is TGTGCCATCAGTGAGCCGATCCGGAAGGGGGATAACTATGGCTACACCTTC. This translates into CAISEPIRKGDNYGYTF. The chain recombines TRBV10-3 with TRBJ1-2, with D maybe TRBD1 (6 bases). This CDR3 comprises 17 residues. In germline, CDR1 is ENHRY, CDR2 SYGVKD. Trimming stripped 2 bases from V and 1 base from J, with 17 bases between.

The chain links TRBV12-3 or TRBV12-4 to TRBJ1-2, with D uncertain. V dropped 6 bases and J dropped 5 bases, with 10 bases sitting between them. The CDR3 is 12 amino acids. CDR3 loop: CASSFVGYGYTF. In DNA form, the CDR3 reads TGTGCCAGCAGCTTCGTAGGATATGGCTACACCTTC.

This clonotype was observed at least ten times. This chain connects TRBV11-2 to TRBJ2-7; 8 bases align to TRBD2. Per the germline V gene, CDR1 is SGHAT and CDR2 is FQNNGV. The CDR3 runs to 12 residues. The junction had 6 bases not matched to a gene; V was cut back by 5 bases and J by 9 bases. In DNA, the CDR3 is TGTGCCAGCAGCACACGGACTAGCTGGCAGTACTTC. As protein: CASSTRTSWQYF.

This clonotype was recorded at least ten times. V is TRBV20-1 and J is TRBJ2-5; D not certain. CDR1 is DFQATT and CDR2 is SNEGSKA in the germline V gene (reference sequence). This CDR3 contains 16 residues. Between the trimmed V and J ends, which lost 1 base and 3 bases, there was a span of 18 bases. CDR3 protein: CSARVFGRLGKETQYF. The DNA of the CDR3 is TGCAGTGCTAGAGTTTTTGGAAGACTGGGGAAAGAGACCCAGTACTTC.

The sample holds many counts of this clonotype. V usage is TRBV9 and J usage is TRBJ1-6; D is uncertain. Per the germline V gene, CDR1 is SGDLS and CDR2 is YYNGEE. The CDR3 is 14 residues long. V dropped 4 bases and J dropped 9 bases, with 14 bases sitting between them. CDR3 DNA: TGTGCCAGCAGCCCCGAGGACCCGGGTTCACCCCTCCACTTT. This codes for CASSPEDPGSPLHF. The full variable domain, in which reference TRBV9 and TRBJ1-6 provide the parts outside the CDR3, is DSGVTQTPKHLITATGQRVTLRCSPRSGDLSVYWYQQSLDQGLQFLIQYYNGEERAKGNILERFSAQQFPDLHSELNLSSLELGDSALYFCASSPEDPGSPLHFGNGTRLTVT.

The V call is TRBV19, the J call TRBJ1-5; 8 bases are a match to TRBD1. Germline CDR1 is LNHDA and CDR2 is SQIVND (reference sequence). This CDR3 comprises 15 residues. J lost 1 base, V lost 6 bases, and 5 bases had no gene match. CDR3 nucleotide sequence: TGTGCCAGTAGCCTCGGGGACAGGAGCAATCAGCCCCAGCATTTT. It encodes CASSLGDRSNQPQHF.

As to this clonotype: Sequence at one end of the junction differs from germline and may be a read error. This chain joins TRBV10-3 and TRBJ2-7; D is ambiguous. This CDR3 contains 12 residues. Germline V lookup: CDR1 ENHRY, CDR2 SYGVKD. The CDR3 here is CASSTSLGEQYF. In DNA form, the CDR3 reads TGTGCCAGCAGTACCTCTTTGGGCGAGCAGTACTTC.

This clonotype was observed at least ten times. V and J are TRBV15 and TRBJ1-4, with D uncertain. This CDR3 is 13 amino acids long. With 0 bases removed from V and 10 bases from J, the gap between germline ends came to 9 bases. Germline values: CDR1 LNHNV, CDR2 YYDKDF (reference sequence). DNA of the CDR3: TGTGCCACCAGCAGAGATCTGCGAGGAAAACTGTTTTTT. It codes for CATSRDLRGKLFF.